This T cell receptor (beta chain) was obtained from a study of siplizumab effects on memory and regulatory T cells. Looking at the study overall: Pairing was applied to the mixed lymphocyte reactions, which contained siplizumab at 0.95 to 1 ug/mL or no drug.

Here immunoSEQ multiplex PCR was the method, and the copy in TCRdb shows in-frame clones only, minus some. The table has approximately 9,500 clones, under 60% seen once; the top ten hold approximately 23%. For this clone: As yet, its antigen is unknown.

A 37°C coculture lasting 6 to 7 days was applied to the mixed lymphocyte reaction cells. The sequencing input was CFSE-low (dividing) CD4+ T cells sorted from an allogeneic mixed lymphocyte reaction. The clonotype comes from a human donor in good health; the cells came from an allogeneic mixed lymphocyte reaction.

Written as DNA, the CDR3 is TGTGCCAGCAGCTTGGACTTCGGCTCTGGGGCCAACGTCCTGACTTTC. It yields the protein CASSLDFGSGANVLTF. The chain combines TRBV5-6 with TRBJ2-6, with no clear D. CDR1 SGHDT and CDR2 YYEEEE come from the germline V gene. The CDR3 runs 16 residues. Trimming shortened V by 0 bases and J by 0 bases, and 7 bases separated the two germline ends. Full variable domain (outside the CDR3, taken from reference TRBV5-6 and TRBJ2-6): DAGVTQSPTHLIKTRGQQVTLRCSPKSGHDTVSWYQQALGQGPQFIFQYYEEEERQRGNFPDRFSGHQFPNYSSELNVNALLLGDSALYLCASSLDFGSGANVLTFGAGSRLTVL.